The 8 T cell receptor beta chains in this list originate from one sample, sequenced in a study of shared T cell receptors in the human thymus. Sequencing used immunoSEQ multiplex PCR; TCRdb keeps in-frame clones, though not all of them. The data show hundreds of thousands of clones, with around 87% seen just once and over 0.008% held by the top ten. This sample also belongs to another study, concerning human thymus T cells.

The material sequenced was thymocytes. These receptors were obtained from a boy less than two years old with a congenital heart defect.

The CDR3 region has the DNA TGTGCCAGCAGCTTACGGGGGACCCTCTATGGCTACACCTTC. Its protein is CASSLRGTLYGYTF. The chain joins TRBV7-8 to TRBJ1-2; D may be TRBD1 (5 bases). Per germline, CDR1 SGHVS and CDR2 FQNEAQ. The CDR3 has 14 residues. V gave up 2 bases and J gave up 4 bases, with 11 bases separating them. The full variable domain, its missing parts supplied by reference TRBV7-8 and TRBJ1-2, is GAGVSQSPRYKVAKRGQDVALRCDPISGHVSLFWYQQALGQGPEFLTYFQNEAQLDKSGLPSDRFFAERPEGSVSTLKIQRTQQEDSAVYLCASSLRGTLYGYTFGSGTRLTVV.

This clone was found a few times. This rearrangement joins TRBV21-1 to TRBJ1-5; no check of the table's D call, TRBD1, against the DNA was made. TRBV21-1 is a known pseudogene. The length of the CDR3 is 20 residues. CDR3 in DNA: TGTGCCAGCGAACATTTGCCGACAGGGGTTTCGTTCCGGTTAGGTCAGCCCCAGCATTTT. Its protein is CASEHLPTGVSFRLGQPQHF.

The genes are TRBV27 and TRBJ2-5; 7 bases align to TRBD1. V was pared by 3 bases and J by 3 bases, with 4 bases of the junction left unmatched. Germline CDR1 is MNHEY and CDR2 is SMNVEV (reference sequence). The CDR3 has 14 residues. The CDR3 sequence: CASSFSQGEETQYF. The CDR3 coding sequence is TGTGCCAGCAGTTTTAGCCAGGGGGAAGAGACCCAGTACTTC.

The CDR3 region is CASSFPPERATNTGELFF. CDR3 bases: TGTGCCAGCAGCTTTCCCCCAGAGAGGGCCACGAACACCGGGGAGCTGTTTTTT. The V gene is TRBV5-6, the J gene TRBJ2-2; D perhaps matches TRBD2 (5 bases). V was shortened by 2 bases and J by 0 bases, with 17 bases between the two germline ends. Germline V lookup: CDR1 SGHDT, CDR2 YYEEEE. The CDR3 length is 18 residues.

This chain links TRBV7-6 with TRBJ2-6; 10 bases fit TRBD1. This CDR3 has 21 amino acids. V was pared by 5 bases and J by 0 bases, with 16 bases of the junction left unmatched. Per germline, CDR1 SGHVS and CDR2 FNYEAQ. For the CDR3, the DNA is TGTGCCAGCAGCCCCAGCAGGAAATCCGGGACAGGGGACTCTGGGGCCAACGTCCTGACTTTC. It translates to CASSPSRKSGTGDSGANVLTF.

This clone was recorded once. Additional DNA sequences in this sample encode the identical CDR3. The CDR3 sequence is CASSSYNEQFF. CDR3 DNA sequence: TGTGCCAGCAGTTCATACAATGAGCAGTTCTTC. This chain connects TRBV28 to TRBJ2-1; D gene uncertain. Germline V gives CDR1 MDHEN, CDR2 SYDVKM. The CDR3 sequence is 11 residues long. Trimming removed 4 bases from V and 4 bases from J, with 2 bases in between.

The chain is built from TRBV6-1 and TRBJ2-1; TRBD2 agrees at 9 bases. The V gene's germline CDR1 is MNHNS and CDR2 SASEGT. The CDR3 contains 15 residues. J was trimmed by 5 bases and V by 3 bases; bases with no gene match: 5. CDR3 region: CASSEASGIHNEQFF. As DNA, the CDR3 is TGTGCCAGCAGTGAGGCTAGCGGGATTCACAATGAGCAGTTCTTC.

The V and J genes are TRBV25-1 and TRBJ2-1; TRBD2 agrees at 7 bases. The CDR3 is 14 residues long. CDR1 and CDR2 (germline): MGHDK, SYGVNS. Unmatched junction bases numbered 6, after V lost 8 bases and J lost 2 bases. The CDR3 DNA is TGTGCCAGCCTGGGGCGGGGGACCTACAATGAGCAGTTCTTC. It yields the protein CASLGRGTYNEQFF.